Listed below are T cell receptor beta chains from one sample, sequenced in a study of blood T cell repertoires in COVID-19. Profiled with immunoSEQ multiplex PCR; TCRdb holds only in-frame clones, not every one. This sample has about 200,000 clones, with around 92% found just once. The sequenced sample was PBMCs or T cells enriched from blood (not recorded which). The receptors come from a woman aged 18 to 35 who had recovered from COVID-19. Each CDR3 is given with its conserved first and last residue. Each record gives: J gene, V gene, clone size, CDR3 protein. Clone size is shown for a subset of rows, as once, few, many or a class of expanded clone.

TRBJ1-6 TRBV11-2 . CASSLRAGNSPLHF
TRBJ1-1 TRBV9 few CASSGYTTGGFEAFF
TRBJ1-6 TRBV18 . CASSQDSSYNSPLHF
TRBJ2-3 TRBV4-1 . CASSHIADTQYF
TRBJ1-4 TRBV12-3/TRBV12-4 . CASRYPGEKLFF
TRBJ2-1 TRBV3-1/TRBV3-2 . CASSPDRDSYNEQFF
TRBJ2-1 TRBV7-9 many CASSSLILYEQFF
TRBJ2-3 TRBV10-1 . CASSEYPEVTDTQYF
TRBJ2-7 TRBV28 once CASSLSLPTGGIYEQYF
TRBJ1-3 TRBV28 . CASTRPQAGNTIYF
TRBJ2-3 TRBV29-1 . CSVRTGGSGSHTQYF